Sequencing of this T cell receptor beta chain was carried out in a study of PD-1 blockade in mismatch repair-deficient tumors. Clones were read by immunoSEQ multiplex PCR, and TCRdb kept only the in-frame ones, dropping some. The data show tens of thousands of clones, approximately 80% seen once. This clone was seen more than once but under ten times. Its antigen is not identified. General study results and limits: Tumor-resident clones, often absent from pretreatment blood, expanded after pembrolizumab and then contracted.

V lost 2 bases and J 0 bases, leaving 8 bases between the germline ends. The CDR3 spans 15 residues. The germline V gene encodes CDR1 MNHEY and CDR2 SMNVEV (reference sequence). All patients were mismatch repair deficient, assessed by either PCR or immunohistochemistry. Three pembrolizumab responders had their TCRs sequenced. The receptor was derived from an adult with mismatch repair-deficient cancer. This chain uses TRBV27 with TRBJ2-1; D ambiguous. Sequenced here: peripheral blood, sampled 4 weeks after starting pembrolizumab. The chain's CDR3 is CASSLVSPSYNEQFF. CDR3 DNA: TGTGCCAGCAGTTTAGTTAGCCCCTCCTACAATGAGCAGTTCTTC.